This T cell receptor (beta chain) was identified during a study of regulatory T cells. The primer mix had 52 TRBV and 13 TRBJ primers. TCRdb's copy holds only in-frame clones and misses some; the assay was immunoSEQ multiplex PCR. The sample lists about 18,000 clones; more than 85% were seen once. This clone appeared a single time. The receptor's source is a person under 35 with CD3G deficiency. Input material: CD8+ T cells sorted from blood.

CDR3: CASSEWGAWGEQFF. The CDR3 DNA reads TGTGCCAGCAGTGAATGGGGGGCCTGGGGTGAGCAGTTCTTC. This chain joins TRBV6-1 and TRBJ2-1, with D perhaps being TRBD1 or TRBD2 (6 bases each). V was pared by 2 bases and J by 9 bases, with 14 bases between. CDR1 and CDR2 (germline): MNHNS, SASEGT. CDR3 size: 14 residues.